One sample yielded the 26 T cell receptor beta chains listed below, sequenced in a study of molecular identifiers for immune sequencing clone quantification. A single record per CDR3 protein comes from TCRdb applying MiXCR to the PCR reads. This table holds nearly 55,000 distinct CDR3 sequences, more than 35% found once. The sample comprised naive CD8+ T cells from blood, with Jurkat cell RNA spiked in. This sample's subset: FACS-sorted CD8+CD4-CCR7+CD45RA+ naive T cells. Source of these receptors: a human donor in good health. Some libraries in this study had Jurkat cell RNA spiked in.

The V and J genes are TRBV27 and TRBJ2-7; D gene unclear. Germline loops: CDR1 MNHEY, CDR2 SMNVEV (reference sequence). Trimming left V 8 bases short and J 0 bases short, with 8 bases between. This CDR3 contains 12 residues. The DNA of the CDR3 is TGTGCCAGCTTCTCAGTCTCCTACGAGCAGTACTTC. It encodes CASFSVSYEQYF.

This clonotype came up a few times. The V call is TRBV7-9, the J call TRBJ2-7; D is ambiguous. This CDR3 spans 14 amino acids. The germline CDR1 and CDR2 sequences are SEHNR and FQNEAQ (reference sequence). Trimming cost V 4 bases and J 3 bases, with 13 bases left between them. CDR3 DNA: TGTGCCAGCAGCTCGTCGGGCCTCCTCTACGAGCAGTACTTC. Encoded protein: CASSSSGLLYEQYF.

In its sample, this clonotype was seen many times. This chain connects TRBV7-9 to TRBJ2-7, with D perhaps TRBD1 (7 bases). Trimming cost V 8 bases and J 4 bases, with 18 bases left between them. CDR1 and CDR2 from the germline V gene are SEHNR and FQNEAQ (reference sequence). The CDR3 has 14 residues. Here the CDR3 DNA reads TGTGCCAGCGGAAGAGAGGGGGCGGGGTACGAGCAGTACTTC. Protein: CASGREGAGYEQYF.

This clonotype was seen at least ten times. This chain joins TRBV9 and TRBJ2-3, with D unresolved. This CDR3 contains 13 residues. V was trimmed by 0 bases and J by 5 bases, leaving 7 bases between them. CDR1 SGDLS and CDR2 YYNGEE come from the germline V gene. CDR3 in DNA: TGTGCCAGCAGCGTAGATTTGGAAGATACGCAGTATTTT. It encodes CASSVDLEDTQYF.

The V and J genes are TRBV7-9 and TRBJ1-6; D possibly corresponds to TRBD1 (5 bases). The germline V and J ends were trimmed by 1 base and 7 bases, with 11 bases remaining between them. The CDR3 is 15 residues long. Germline loops: CDR1 SEHNR, CDR2 FQNEAQ (reference sequence). The CDR3 spells CASSLDGGGNSPLHF. The CDR3 nucleotides are TGTGCCAGCAGCTTAGATGGGGGGGGGAATTCACCCCTCCACTTT.

This clonotype was counted once. Given a much more abundant clone one base away, this may be a read error. This chain connects TRBV2 to TRBJ2-7, with D tentatively TRBD2 (6 bases). There are 10 residues in the CDR3. Per germline, CDR1 SNHLY and CDR2 FYNNEI. The germline V and J ends were trimmed by 8 bases and 5 bases, with 7 bases remaining between them. The DNA of the CDR3 is TGTGCCAGCGCGGGGCACGAGCAGTACGTC. Translating it yields CASAGHEQYV.

The V gene is TRBV19, the J gene TRBJ2-7; TRBD2 matches at 8 bases. Germline CDR1 LNHDA, CDR2 SQIVND (reference sequence). Germline trimming cut 3 bases from V and 3 bases from J; bases unmatched to any gene: 16. The CDR3 sequence is 18 residues long. For the CDR3, the DNA is TGTGCCAGTAGTATCAGCCTAGCGGGTGCCCAGGGTCTCTACGAGCAGTACTTC. This translates into CASSISLAGAQGLYEQYF.

The rearrangement uses TRBV19 and TRBJ2-7; no firm D call. The CDR3 loop spans 12 amino acids. Looked up from germline, CDR1 is LNHDA and CDR2 is SQIVND (reference sequence). V lost 5 bases, J lost 7 bases, and 12 bases lay in between. The CDR3 DNA sequence: TGTGCCAGTAGTCTAGGGCCCCTAGAGCAGTACTTC. As protein: CASSLGPLEQYF.

Comments on this clonotype: The junction differs from germline at one of its ends, possibly a read error. This chain links TRBV4-2 with TRBJ1-5; D call uncertain. CDR1 and CDR2 from the germline V gene are LGHNA and YNFKEQ. This CDR3 has 14 residues. The CDR3: CVSSQVGGNQPQHF. The CDR3 DNA reads TGTGTCAGCAGCCAAGTGGGCGGAAACCAGCCCCAGCATTTT.

This clonotype was found many times. The chain uses TRBV13 and TRBJ2-6; D gene uncertain. Germline V gene lookup returns CDR1 PRHDT and CDR2 FYEKMQ (reference sequence). This CDR3 is 15 amino acids long. The V gene lost 5 bases and the J gene lost 4 bases, with 12 bases spanning the gap. This chain's CDR3 is CASSLVTSGANVLTF. Here the CDR3 DNA reads TGTGCCAGCAGCCTGGTTACCTCCGGGGCCAACGTCCTGACTTTC.

This clonotype was seen once. Mismatch with germline at one junction end may stem from a read error. The gene calls are TRBV19 and TRBJ1-5; D not resolved. The CDR3 consists of 15 residues. Looked up from germline, CDR1 is LNHDA and CDR2 is SQIVND (reference sequence). CDR3 in amino acids: CASSPGSISIQPQQF. CDR3 sequence (DNA): TGTGCCAGTAGTCCGGGGTCCATTAGCATTCAGCCCCAGCAATTT.

A remark on this clonotype: It is likely a read error, because the conserved phenylalanine at the end of the CDR3 is missing. This chain uses TRBV28 with TRBJ2-7; TRBD1 aligns across 8 bases. The CDR3 extends over 17 amino acids. J was trimmed by 4 bases and V by 6 bases; bases with no gene match: 17. Germline values: CDR1 MDHEN, CDR2 SYDVKM. Here the CDR3 reads CASSRLGQGTFRYEQYI. The CDR3 nucleotides are TGTGCCAGCAGCCGACTTGGACAGGGCACGTTTCGGTACGAGCAGTACATC.

With regard to this clonotype: The conserved phenylalanine or tryptophan normally closing the CDR3 is absent here, so this likely arose from a read error. It is unclear where the CDR3 begins or ends on the DNA, so no DNA is shown, and the CDR3 is as TCRdb lists it. The chain combines TRBV13 with TRBJ2-7. Germline-derived CDR1 and CDR2 are PRHDT and FYEKMQ (reference sequence). The CDR3 is made up of 14 amino acids, end residues included. The CDR3 sequence: CASSIQVSSNELYY.

Note on this clonotype: A read error may explain this, as a much larger clone is one base away. The rearrangement uses TRBV28 and TRBJ1-5; D not resolved. The V end lost 4 bases, the J end lost 9 bases, and 16 bases lay between the germline ends. This CDR3 spans 14 amino acids. Germline CDR1 and CDR2: MDHEN and SYDVKM. The CDR3 sequence: CASSSITSDRPQHF. In DNA form, the CDR3 reads TGTGCCAGCAGTTCTATAACCTCCGATCGGCCCCAGCATTTT.

Of note for this clonotype: A read error may explain this, as a much larger clone is one base away. J is TRBJ2-3 and V is TRBV7-9, with TRBD2 matching 16 bases. Germline values: CDR1 SEHNR, CDR2 FQNEAQ (reference sequence). The CDR3 has 16 residues. Unmatched junction bases numbered 6, after V lost 8 bases and J lost 4 bases. The CDR3 DNA is TGTGCCAGCCGCCGCGGGACTAGCGGGAGGGCAGATACGCAGTATTTT. Encoded protein: CASRRGTSGRADTQYF.

This clonotype was counted ten times or more. The rearrangement uses TRBV7-6 and TRBJ2-3; D remains ambiguous. Germline V lookup: CDR1 SGHVS, CDR2 FNYEAQ. This CDR3 has 15 residues. Trimming pared 2 bases from V and 4 bases from J, leaving 13 bases between. CDR3 in amino acids: CASSLLYGVPDTQYF. The CDR3 nucleotides read TGTGCCAGCAGCTTACTTTACGGAGTCCCAGATACGCAGTATTTT.

About this clonotype itself: Given a much more abundant clone one base away, this may be a read error. The chain couples TRBV10-3 to TRBJ2-7; D is ambiguous. Germline-derived CDR1 and CDR2 are ENHRY and SYGVKD. This CDR3 spans 15 amino acids. Between the trimmed V and J ends, which lost 9 bases and 0 bases, there was a span of 18 bases. CDR3 sequence: CAITRDRSSSYEQYF. CDR3 sequence (DNA): TGTGCCATAACCCGAGACCGCAGCAGCTCCTACGAGCAGTACTTC.

This clonotype was picked up many times. The gene calls are TRBV7-6 and TRBJ2-5, with D perhaps matching TRBD1 (6 bases). The CDR3 has 17 amino acids. Germline V gives CDR1 SGHVS, CDR2 FNYEAQ. Trimming cost V 5 bases and J 0 bases, with 19 bases left between them. The CDR3 DNA reads TGTGCCAGCAGCCATAGCCCGTCAGGGGTAGACCAAGAGACCCAGTACTTC. It encodes CASSHSPSGVDQETQYF.

This clonotype was seen repeatedly, ten times or more. The rearrangement uses TRBV28 and TRBJ2-7; D possibly uses TRBD1 or TRBD2 (5 bases each). V dropped 8 bases and J dropped 2 bases, with 13 bases sitting between them. Per the germline V gene, CDR1 is MDHEN and CDR2 is SYDVKM. The CDR3 covers 13 residues. The CDR3 DNA is TGTGCCAGCTCCATCGGGGACCCCTACGAGCAGTACTTC. This codes for CASSIGDPYEQYF.

On this clonotype: This may be a read error: a much more frequent sequence differs by one nucleotide. The chain links TRBV9 to TRBJ2-2; 8 nucleotides match TRBD2. The CDR3 has 11 amino acids. Germline V CDR1 and CDR2: SGDLS, YYNGEE. This CDR3 is CASSVSGGLFF. In DNA, the CDR3 is TGTGCCAGCAGCGTGAGCGGGGGGCTGTTTTTT. Full variable domain (remainder filled in from reference TRBV9 and TRBJ2-2): DSGVTQTPKHLITATGQRVTLRCSPRSGDLSVYWYQQSLDQGLQFLIQYYNGEERAKGNILERFSAQQFPDLHSELNLSSLELGDSALYFCASSVSGGLFFGEGSRLTVL.

This clonotype was seen only a few times. The genes are TRBV2 and TRBJ1-2, with D possibly being TRBD1 (5 bases). Germline V gene sequence: CDR1 SNHLY, CDR2 FYNNEI. Trimming removed 2 bases from V and 0 bases from J, with 13 bases in between. The CDR3 sequence is 16 residues long. The chain's CDR3 is CASSESTAVTNYGYTF. DNA for the CDR3: TGTGCCAGCAGTGAATCGACAGCGGTGACTAACTATGGCTACACCTTC. The full variable domain, completed using reference TRBV2 and TRBJ1-2, is EPEVTQTPSHQVTQMGQEVILRCVPISNHLYFYWYRQILGQKVEFLVSFYNNEISEKSEIFDDQFSVERPDGSNFTLKIRSTKLEDSAMYFCASSESTAVTNYGYTFGSGTRLTVV.

This clonotype has just one count. Relative to the germline gene, one junction end is altered; a read error may explain this. V gene TRBV13 combines with J gene TRBJ2-3; maybe TRBD2 (6 bases). Germline V gives CDR1 PRHDT, CDR2 FYEKMQ (reference sequence). This CDR3 comprises 14 residues. CDR3 protein: CASSHGTYTDMQYF. CDR3 nucleotide sequence: TGTGCCAGCAGCCACGGGACTTACACAGATATGCAGTATTTT.

To note about this clonotype: This sequence may be a read error, since a much larger clone differs from it by one base. In this CDR3 the conserved last residue, phenylalanine or tryptophan, is missing, so a read error is likely. The chain couples TRBV12-3 or TRBV12-4 to TRBJ2-3; D is possibly TRBD1 (5 bases). The ends were cut back, 6 bases at V and 2 bases at J, with 12 bases in the middle. This CDR3 is 14 amino acids long. The CDR3 DNA reads TGTGCCAGCAGCCAAAGACAGTTCACAGATACGCAGTATTGT. As protein: CASSQRQFTDTQYC.

In the case of this clonotype: A much larger clone lies a single base off, so this may be a read error. CDR3 in amino acids: CASSLQETQHF. The CDR3 nucleotides read TGTGCCAGCAGCCTTCAAGAGACCCAGCACTTC. The genes are TRBV7-9 and TRBJ2-5; D unclear. This CDR3 has 11 amino acids. Looked up from germline, CDR1 is SEHNR and CDR2 is FQNEAQ (reference sequence). Full variable domain (remainder filled in from reference TRBV7-9 and TRBJ2-5): DTGVSQNPRHKITKRGQNVTFRCDPISEHNRLYWYRQTLGQGPEFLTYFQNEAQLEKSRLLSDRFSAERPKGSFSTLEIQRTEQGDSAMYLCASSLQETQHFGPGTRLLVL.

This clonotype was observed a few times. The chain recombines TRBV12-3 or TRBV12-4 with TRBJ1-1; D is unresolved. The V end was cut by 2 bases, the J end by 2 bases, with 9 bases between. The CDR3 has 14 residues. This chain's CDR3 is CASSLYTRNTEAFF. CDR3 nucleotide sequence: TGTGCCAGCAGTTTATATACAAGAAACACTGAAGCTTTCTTT.

With regard to this clonotype: One junction end disagrees with the germline gene, perhaps due to a read error. This sequence joins TRBV7-3 and TRBJ2-1; D might be TRBD1 or TRBD2, each matching 5 bases. CDR3 length: 13 amino acids. Germline CDR1 and CDR2: SGHTA and FQGTGA. CDR3 nucleotide sequence: TGTGCCAGCAGCTTAGGGACGGGCAATGAGCAGATCTTC. Residues: CASSLGTGNEQIF.